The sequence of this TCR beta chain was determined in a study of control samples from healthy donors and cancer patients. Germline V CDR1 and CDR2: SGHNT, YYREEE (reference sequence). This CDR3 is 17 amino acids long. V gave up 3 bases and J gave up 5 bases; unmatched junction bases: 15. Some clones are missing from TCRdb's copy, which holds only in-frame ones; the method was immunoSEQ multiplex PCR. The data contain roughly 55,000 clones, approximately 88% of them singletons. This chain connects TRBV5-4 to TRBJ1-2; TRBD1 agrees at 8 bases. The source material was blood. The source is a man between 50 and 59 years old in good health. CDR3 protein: CASSSEWDRSALYGYTF. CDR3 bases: TGTGCCAGCAGCTCGGAATGGGACAGGTCTGCCCTGTATGGCTACACCTTC.